Shown below are 32 T cell receptor beta chains from a single sample sequenced in a study of blood T cell repertoires in COVID-19. This table comes from immunoSEQ multiplex PCR, and its TCRdb copy is limited to in-frame clones, with some not included. The table has 150,000 or so clones, around nine tenths seen once. The sample consisted of peripheral blood. The receptors were sampled from a woman aged 55-69 years with acute or convalescent COVID-19.

The table lists this clone with a count of one. J is TRBJ2-1 and V is TRBV11-2, with a tentative D call TRBD1 (6 bases). The V and J ends lost 5 bases and 9 bases respectively, with 11 bases between them. The germline V gene has CDR1 SGHAT and CDR2 FQNNGV. This CDR3 spans 12 amino acids. CDR3 protein: CASSQQGPEQFF. In DNA, the CDR3 is TGTGCCAGCAGCCAACAGGGCCCTGAGCAGTTCTTC.

The chain has TRBV6-6 and TRBJ1-2, with 12 bases lining up with TRBD1. The CDR3 spans 14 residues. Trimming cost V 5 bases and J 3 bases; bases outside gene matches: 1. From germline, CDR1 is MNHNY and CDR2 SVGAGI (reference sequence). This chain's CDR3 is CASSGTGGDYGYTF. CDR3 in DNA: TGTGCCAGCAGTGGGACAGGGGGCGACTATGGCTACACCTTC.

The chain has TRBV5-6 and TRBJ2-7; 7 nucleotides agree with TRBD1. The junction had 10 bases not matched to a gene; V was cut back by 1 base and J by 3 bases. The germline V gene has CDR1 SGHDT and CDR2 YYEEEE. This CDR3 spans 16 amino acids. The CDR3, as DNA: TGTGCCAGCAGCTTGCCACGACAGGGCCTATACTACGAGCAGTACTTC. Protein: CASSLPRQGLYYEQYF.

This chain joins TRBV5-3 and TRBJ2-7; 9 bases fit TRBD1. TRBV5-3 is filed as an ORF, its function uncertain. The CDR3 totals 13 residues. The ends lost 8 bases at V and 4 bases at J; junction bases unmatched: 7. The CDR3 loop reads CARQPGQGYEQYF. The DNA of the CDR3 is TGTGCCAGGCAACCGGGACAGGGATACGAGCAGTACTTC.

Only a few counts were recorded for this clone. For the CDR3, the DNA is TGTGCCTGCCGGGGGAATTCACCCCTCCACTTT. The encoded protein is CACRGNSPLHF. The J gene is TRBJ1-6, the V gene TRBV30; D perhaps matches TRBD1 (5 bases). The length of the CDR3 is 11 residues. Trimming shortened V by 6 bases and J by 7 bases, and 7 bases separated the two germline ends. Germline CDR1 reads GTSNPN; CDR2 reads SVGIG (reference sequence).

The gene calls are TRBV4-1 and TRBJ1-2; D unresolved. CDR1 is MGHRA, CDR2 YSYEKL, per germline. V was pared by 3 bases and J by 2 bases, with 16 bases between. CDR3 length equals 16 residues. The DNA for the CDR3 is TGCGCCAGCAGCCACCCCGGGCGCGGGTCGAACTATGGCTACACCTTC. It is translated as CASSHPGRGSNYGYTF.

J is TRBJ1-5 and V is TRBV5-1, with D hard to call. Germline V gives CDR1 SGHRS, CDR2 YFSETQ. The V end lost 0 bases, the J end lost 4 bases, and 5 bases lay between the germline ends. The CDR3 consists of 13 residues. CDR3 DNA sequence: TGCGCCAGCAGCTTGGACGGGAATCAGCCCCAGCATTTT. It translates to CASSLDGNQPQHF. Together with reference TRBV5-1 and TRBJ1-5, the CDR3 gives the full variable domain: KAGVTQTPRYLIKTRGQQVTLSCSPISGHRSVSWYQQTPGQGLQFLFEYFSETQRNKGNFPGRFSGRQFSNSRSEMNVSTLELGDSALYLCASSLDGNQPQHFGDGTRLSIL.

This sequence joins TRBV6-2 or TRBV6-3 and TRBJ1-6; D not certain. The CDR3 totals 14 residues. Germline CDR1 reads MNHEY; CDR2 reads SVGEGT. V lost 2 bases and J lost 8, with 10 bases in between. In nucleotides, the CDR3 is TGTGCCAGCAGTTACCCCTACCGGGATTCACCCCTCCACTTT. It codes for CASSYPYRDSPLHF.

The rearrangement uses TRBV30 and TRBJ1-1; no clear D. The germline V gene has CDR1 GTSNPN and CDR2 SVGIG (reference sequence). Deletions cut 0 bases from V and 6 bases from J, with 5 bases between. The CDR3 runs 11 residues. CDR3 sequence reads: CAWSVEAEAFF. CDR3 DNA: TGTGCCTGGAGTGTCGAGGCTGAAGCTTTCTTT.

The rearrangement joins TRBV5-6 to TRBJ2-7; D unresolved. Germline CDR1 reads SGHDT; CDR2 reads YYEEEE. The V and J ends lost 1 base and 4 bases respectively, with 12 bases between them. The CDR3 contains 14 residues. The DNA for the CDR3 is TGTGCCAGCAGCTTGATTATTACTGAATACGAGCAGTACTTC. Protein product: CASSLIITEYEQYF. Full variable domain (outside the CDR3, taken from reference TRBV5-6 and TRBJ2-7): DAGVTQSPTHLIKTRGQQVTLRCSPKSGHDTVSWYQQALGQGPQFIFQYYEEEERQRGNFPDRFSGHQFPNYSSELNVNALLLGDSALYLCASSLIITEYEQYFGPGTRLTVT.

This sequence joins TRBV5-1 and TRBJ1-5; tentative D call: TRBD1 (5 bases). Per the germline V gene, CDR1 is SGHRS and CDR2 is YFSETQ. V was pared by 4 bases and J by 3 bases, with 14 bases between. The CDR3 runs 15 residues. The CDR3 region has the DNA TGCGCCAGCAGCCTCGGTGGAGGGGCCAATCAGCCCCAGCATTTT. Encoded protein: CASSLGGGANQPQHF.

The rearrangement uses TRBV12-3 or TRBV12-4 and TRBJ1-5; D ambiguous. This CDR3 spans 13 amino acids. Trimming removed 3 bases from V and 2 bases from J, with 5 bases in between. This CDR3 reads CASSLRGNQPQHF. CDR3 bases: TGTGCCAGCAGTTTGAGGGGCAATCAGCCCCAGCATTTT.

This sequence joins TRBV11-2 and TRBJ1-2; D not certain. This CDR3 region has 14 residues. V was trimmed by 4 bases and J by 6 bases, leaving 15 bases between them. The germline V gene encodes CDR1 SGHAT and CDR2 FQNNGV. In nucleotides, the CDR3 is TGTGCCAGCAGCTCGGGAACCTTGATCGATGGCTACACCTTC. This sequence encodes CASSSGTLIDGYTF.

The chain recombines TRBV4-3 with TRBJ1-6; the D gene is possibly TRBD1 (6 bases). Germline V gives CDR1 LGHNA, CDR2 YSLEER. Trimming stripped 1 base from V and 6 bases from J, with 16 bases between. The CDR3 has 17 amino acids. The CDR3 protein is CASSQVFYRVPNSPLHF. The CDR3 nucleotides read TGCGCCAGCAGCCAAGTCTTCTACAGGGTCCCTAATTCACCCCTCCACTTT.

DNA of the CDR3: TGTGCCAGCAGTTACTCTGTCCGGGAAGCTTTCTTT. Its translation: CASSYSVREAFF. The genes are TRBV6-2 or TRBV6-3 and TRBJ1-1; D is unresolved. Germline V gene sequence: CDR1 MNHEY, CDR2 SVGEGT. The CDR3 sequence is 12 residues long. Trimming shortened V by 0 bases and J by 8 bases, and 7 bases separated the two germline ends.

The chain links TRBV6-6 to TRBJ1-1; D perhaps matches TRBD1 (6 bases). Trimming took 7 bases from V and 5 from J, leaving 14 bases between them. The length of the CDR3 is 13 residues. The V gene's germline CDR1 is MNHNY and CDR2 SVGAGI (reference sequence). The CDR3 spells CASTHGGLTEAFF. For the CDR3, the DNA is TGTGCCAGCACTCACGGGGGGCTGACTGAAGCTTTCTTT.

The rearrangement joins TRBV15 to TRBJ1-3; D remains unclear. The germline V gene encodes CDR1 LNHNV and CDR2 YYDKDF (reference sequence). Trimming pared 5 bases from V and 4 bases from J, leaving 6 bases between. The CDR3 loop spans 12 amino acids. The CDR3 reads CATSGQGNTIYF. The CDR3 DNA reads TGTGCCACCAGCGGGCAGGGAAACACCATATATTTT.

The chain employs TRBV19 and TRBJ2-3, with unresolved D. The germline V gene has CDR1 LNHDA and CDR2 SQIVND (reference sequence). V was clipped by 3 bases and J by 9 bases, with 13 bases between them. This CDR3 has 13 residues. CDR3 in amino acids: CASSMGPGDTQYF. CDR3 DNA: TGTGCCAGTAGTATGGGTCCCGGAGACACGCAGTATTTT.

This chain links TRBV7-9 with TRBJ1-2, with D hard to call. Germline loops: CDR1 SEHNR, CDR2 FQNEAQ (reference sequence). The CDR3 covers 15 residues. Trimming stripped 5 bases from V and 4 bases from J, with 17 bases between. DNA of the CDR3: TGTGCCAGCAGCGGAAGAAGGGAGGGCTCCTATGGCTACACCTTC. Amino acid sequence: CASSGRREGSYGYTF. The full variable domain, in which reference TRBV7-9 and TRBJ1-2 provide the parts outside the CDR3, is DTGVSQNPRHKITKRGQNVTFRCDPISEHNRLYWYRQTLGQGPEFLTYFQNEAQLEKSRLLSDRFSAERPKGSFSTLEIQRTEQGDSAMYLCASSGRREGSYGYTFGSGTRLTVV.

This rearrangement joins TRBV13 to TRBJ1-5; D uncertain. The CDR3 runs 14 residues. The germline V gene encodes CDR1 PRHDT and CDR2 FYEKMQ (reference sequence). V was clipped by 4 bases and J by 0 bases, with 7 bases between them. The CDR3 reads CASSSRDSNQPQHF. The CDR3 DNA reads TGTGCCAGCAGCTCCCGGGATAGCAATCAGCCCCAGCATTTT.

The J gene is TRBJ2-7, the V gene TRBV6-2 or TRBV6-3; no definite D call. The germline gives CDR1 MNHEY, CDR2 SVGEGT. Trimming took 0 bases from V and 5 from J, leaving 8 bases between them. The CDR3 contains 13 residues. DNA of the CDR3: TGTGCCAGCAGTTACTCTATACGGGACGAGCAGTACTTC. As protein: CASSYSIRDEQYF.

In nucleotides, the CDR3 is TGCGCCAGCAGCTTGGGACAGACGAACACTGAAGCTTTCTTT. It translates to CASSLGQTNTEAFF. This chain links TRBV5-1 with TRBJ1-1; a possible D gene is TRBD1 (5 bases). CDR3 length: 14 residues. Germline CDR1 and CDR2: SGHRS and YFSETQ. Trimming took 0 bases from V and 1 from J, leaving 7 bases between them.

The chain links TRBV7-9 to TRBJ1-1; D remains unclear. The V end lost 5 bases, the J end lost 7 bases, and 17 bases lay between the germline ends. The length of the CDR3 is 14 residues. Germline V gives CDR1 SEHNR, CDR2 FQNEAQ (reference sequence). CDR3 region: CASSKDSRGIEAFF. CDR3 DNA: TGTGCCAGCAGCAAGGACTCCAGAGGCATTGAAGCTTTCTTT.

The genes are TRBV19 and TRBJ1-5; D is possibly TRBD1 (6 bases). The V end was cut by 7 bases, the J end by 2 bases, with 12 bases between. The CDR3 has 14 residues. Germline assignment: CDR1 LNHDA and CDR2 SQIVND (reference sequence). The CDR3 sequence: CASTDHRGNQPQHF. CDR3 DNA: TGTGCCAGTACGGACCACAGGGGCAATCAGCCCCAGCATTTT.

The chain has TRBV7-2 and TRBJ2-1, with 12 bases matching TRBD2. Germline V gene data show CDR1 as SGHTA and CDR2 as FQGNSA. The CDR3 has 16 residues. Trimming took 3 bases from V and 6 from J; bases not matched to a gene: 6. Written as DNA, the CDR3 is TGTGCCAGCAGCTTTGGACTAGCGGGGCAAAGCAATGAGCAGTTCTTC. This gives the protein CASSFGLAGQSNEQFF.

The CDR3 DNA reads as TGTGCCAGTAGTGACAGGGGGCCAGATACGCAGTATTTT. Protein sequence: CASSDRGPDTQYF. The chain is built from TRBV19 and TRBJ2-3; 10 bases agree with TRBD1. The CDR3 extends over 13 amino acids. Germline V gene lookup returns CDR1 LNHDA and CDR2 SQIVND (reference sequence). The ends lost 5 bases at V and 4 bases at J; junction bases unmatched: 0.

This chain uses TRBV6-2 or TRBV6-3 with TRBJ1-2; 9 bases line up with TRBD1. After removal of 5 bases from V and 4 bases from J, the junction contained 8 bases not matched to a gene. The CDR3 runs 15 residues. From germline, CDR1 is MNHEY and CDR2 SVGEGT. The CDR3 bases are TGTGCCAGCAGTCGTCGGGGACAGGGAAGCTATGGCTACACCTTC. Amino acid sequence: CASSRRGQGSYGYTF.

This clone occurred a few times. J is TRBJ2-7 and V is TRBV5-6; D is possibly TRBD2 (6 bases). This CDR3 contains 14 residues. Germline CDR1 and CDR2: SGHDT and YYEEEE. Trimming cost V 2 bases and J 9 bases, with 18 bases left between them. CDR3 nucleotide sequence: TGTGCCAGCAGCTTAGGAGGGTCGGTTTTCGGGCAGTACTTC. Protein sequence: CASSLGGSVFGQYF.

The J gene is TRBJ2-3, the V gene TRBV5-1; 9 bases align to TRBD2. Germline CDR1 SGHRS, CDR2 YFSETQ. This CDR3 is 14 amino acids long. Trimming at V came to 4 bases and at J to 4 bases, leaving 4 bases not matched to a gene. CDR3 sequence (DNA): TGCGCCAGCAGCGGGGGACTAGCTTCAGATACGCAGTATTTT. As protein: CASSGGLASDTQYF.

The chain recombines TRBV7-3 with TRBJ1-2; perhaps TRBD1 as D (6 bases). The germline V gene has CDR1 SGHTA and CDR2 FQGTGA. V lost 1 base, J lost 10 bases, and 13 bases lay in between. CDR3 length: 13 residues. CDR3 DNA: TGTGCCAGCAGCTTAAATGCAGGGGACACCTACACCTTC. This gives the protein CASSLNAGDTYTF. Full variable domain (remainder filled in from reference TRBV7-3 and TRBJ1-2): GAGVSQTPSNKVTEKGKYVELRCDPISGHTALYWYRQSLGQGPEFLIYFQGTGAADDSGLPNDRFFAVRPEGSVSTLKIQRTERGDSAVYLCASSLNAGDTYTFGSGTRLTVV.

The V and J genes are TRBV4-1 and TRBJ1-1; D not resolved. The V gene's germline CDR1 is MGHRA and CDR2 YSYEKL. Trimming shortened V by 3 bases and J by 5 bases, and 16 bases separated the two germline ends. This CDR3 has 15 amino acids. The CDR3 region has the DNA TGCGCCAGCAGCCACGAAGACTCGGGCGGGACTGAAGCTTTCTTT. It yields the protein CASSHEDSGGTEAFF.

The V gene is TRBV15, the J gene TRBJ2-4, with 7 bases lining up with TRBD1. The V gene's germline CDR1 is LNHNV and CDR2 YYDKDF (reference sequence). The junction had 0 bases not matched to a gene; V was cut back by 3 bases and J by 7 bases. The CDR3 extends over 12 amino acids. CDR3 amino acids: CATSSRGNIQYF. The CDR3 DNA sequence: TGTGCCACCAGCAGCAGGGGGAACATTCAGTACTTC.